This T cell receptor beta chain was recovered during a study of blood T cells in healthy people across ages. Unmatched junction bases numbered 2, after V lost 1 base and J lost 0 bases. The germline V gene has CDR1 SQVTM and CDR2 ANQGSEA. This CDR3 contains 15 residues. This clonotype occurred many times. Combining a sample-barcoded 5' primer with a J-beta primer mix, a second PCR ran for about 7 to 11 cycles. A minimum of 2.5 million CDR3-containing paired-end reads was obtained for each sample. MiXCR was run by TCRdb on the 5' RACE reads, yielding one entry per CDR3 protein. The profile shows 1.5 million to 2 million distinct CDR3 sequences, roughly 30% of them singletons.

Sequencing input: blood. The J gene is TRBJ2-3, the V gene TRBV29-1, with 9 nucleotides matching TRBD2. The sequence was collected from a woman in her 30s in good health. DNA for the CDR3: TGCAGCGTTGAAGGACTAGCGGCCAGCACAGATACGCAGTATTTT. Translating gives CSVEGLAASTDTQYF.